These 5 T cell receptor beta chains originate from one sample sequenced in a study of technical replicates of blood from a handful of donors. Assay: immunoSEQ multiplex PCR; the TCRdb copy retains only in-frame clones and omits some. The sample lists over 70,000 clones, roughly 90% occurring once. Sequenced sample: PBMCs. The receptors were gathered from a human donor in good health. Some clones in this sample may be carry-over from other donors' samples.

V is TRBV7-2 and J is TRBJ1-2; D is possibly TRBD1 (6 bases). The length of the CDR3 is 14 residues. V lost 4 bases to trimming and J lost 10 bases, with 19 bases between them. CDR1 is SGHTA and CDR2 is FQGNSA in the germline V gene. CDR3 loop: CASSSSPRTAAYTF. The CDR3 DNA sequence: TGTGCCAGCAGCTCCTCCCCCCGGACAGCTGCCTACACCTTC.

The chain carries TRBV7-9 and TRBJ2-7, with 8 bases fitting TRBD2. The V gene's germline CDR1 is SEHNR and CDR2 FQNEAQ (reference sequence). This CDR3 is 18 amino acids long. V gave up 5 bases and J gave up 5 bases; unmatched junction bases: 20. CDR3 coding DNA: TGTGCCAGCAGCCCCCCCGCTGAAAGCCTAGCGGGCGTCCACGAGCAGTACTTC. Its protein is CASSPPAESLAGVHEQYF.

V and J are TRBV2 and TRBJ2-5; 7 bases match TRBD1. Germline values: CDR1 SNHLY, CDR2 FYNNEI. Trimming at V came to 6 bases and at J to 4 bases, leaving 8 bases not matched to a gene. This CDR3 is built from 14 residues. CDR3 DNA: TGTGCCAGCAGCCTCGAGGGGGCAAGAGAGACCCAGTACTTC. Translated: CASSLEGARETQYF.

The CDR3 reads CASKVGAEYGYTF. CDR3 DNA: TGCGCCAGCAAGGTGGGGGCTGAGTATGGCTACACCTTC. The chain is built from TRBV5-1 and TRBJ1-2; a weak D match, TRBD1 (6 bases). The CDR3 extends over 13 amino acids. CDR1 and CDR2 from the germline V gene are SGHRS and YFSETQ. The ends were cut back, 6 bases at V and 5 bases at J, with 14 bases in the middle.

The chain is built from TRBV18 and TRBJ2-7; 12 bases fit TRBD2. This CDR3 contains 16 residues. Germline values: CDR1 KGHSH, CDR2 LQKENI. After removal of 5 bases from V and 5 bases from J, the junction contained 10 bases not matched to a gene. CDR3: CASSTGGTSGSHEQYF. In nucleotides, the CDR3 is TGTGCCAGCTCAACGGGGGGGACTAGCGGGTCACACGAGCAGTACTTC.